These 9 T cell receptor beta chains share one sample of origin, sequenced in a study of CD8+CD57+ T cells in acquired aplastic anemia. Template material for TCR beta VDJ and CDR3 profiling consisted of genomic DNA. From the reads, TCRdb called clonotypes with MiXCR, one entry per CDR3 protein. This sample carries over 150,000 distinct CDR3 sequences, nearly 50% of them seen once, and the ten largest clones take approximately 12%. Patients who underwent sequencing had shown CD8+CD57+ cell expansion by flow cytometry. The sequenced material came from sorted CD4+, CD8+, or CD8+CD57+ T cells (not recorded which) from PBMCs. The source is a human donor with aplastic anemia.

The rearrangement joins TRBV24-1 to TRBJ2-1, with TRBD2 matching 11 bases. The germline gives CDR1 KGHDR, CDR2 SFDVKD. This CDR3 spans 14 amino acids. V trimming: 2 bases; J trimming: 8 bases; junction bases outside the gene matches: 1. The CDR3 DNA reads as TGTGCCACCAGTGATTCTAGCGGGGGGCATGAGCAGTTCTTC. It translates to CATSDSSGGHEQFF.

This clonotype showed up many times. The V call is TRBV7-9, the J call TRBJ2-7; 12 bases fit TRBD2. With V trimmed by 5 bases and J by 1 base, 6 bases remained unmatched. Germline loops: CDR1 SEHNR, CDR2 FQNEAQ (reference sequence). The length of the CDR3 is 16 residues. The CDR3 region is CASSRSGTSGSYEQYF. The CDR3 DNA reads as TGTGCCAGCAGCAGAAGCGGGACTAGCGGGTCCTACGAGCAGTACTTC. Based on the CDR3 plus reference TRBV7-9 and TRBJ2-7, the full variable domain is DTGVSQNPRHKITKRGQNVTFRCDPISEHNRLYWYRQTLGQGPEFLTYFQNEAQLEKSRLLSDRFSAERPKGSFSTLEIQRTEQGDSAMYLCASSRSGTSGSYEQYFGPGTRLTVT.

The V call is TRBV5-1, the J call TRBJ2-3, with TRBD2 identical over 10 bases. This CDR3 has 16 residues. Germline lookup yields CDR1 SGHRS and CDR2 YFSETQ. V shed 2 bases and J 0 bases; nucleotides not matched to a gene: 3. CDR3 in DNA: TGCGCCAGCAGCTTTGGACTAGCGGATAGCACAGATACGCAGTATTTT. Residues: CASSFGLADSTDTQYF. Using reference TRBV5-1 and TRBJ2-3 for the parts outside the CDR3, the full variable domain is KAGVTQTPRYLIKTRGQQVTLSCSPISGHRSVSWYQQTPGQGLQFLFEYFSETQRNKGNFPGRFSGRQFSNSRSEMNVSTLELGDSALYLCASSFGLADSTDTQYFGPGTRLTVL.

This clonotype has a count of ten or more. The chain recombines TRBV24-1 with TRBJ2-2; possible D gene TRBD2, 6 bases. CDR3 length: 16 amino acids. Looked up from germline, CDR1 is KGHDR and CDR2 is SFDVKD. V was cut by 0 bases and J by 5 bases, with 12 bases left in between. CDR3: CATSDLLFGGTGELFF. CDR3 in DNA: TGTGCCACCAGTGATTTGCTATTCGGAGGGACCGGGGAGCTGTTTTTT.

CDR3: CAWTDRGSTGELFF. CDR3 nucleotide sequence: TGTGCCTGGACGGATAGGGGCTCCACCGGGGAGCTGTTTTTT. This sequence joins TRBV30 and TRBJ2-2; D perhaps matches TRBD1 (5 bases). The germline V gene has CDR1 GTSNPN and CDR2 SVGIG (reference sequence). The CDR3 is 14 residues long. The V end lost 4 bases, the J end lost 4 bases, and 13 bases lay between the germline ends.

This chain links TRBV29-1 with TRBJ2-7, with 7 positions matching TRBD2. Germline trimming cut 3 bases from V and 6 bases from J; bases unmatched to any gene: 8. The germline V gene encodes CDR1 SQVTM and CDR2 ANQGSEA. The CDR3 has 13 amino acids. The DNA for the CDR3 is TGCAGCGTTGATGGGGGGGGTCCCGGCGAGCAGTACTTC. It codes for CSVDGGGPGEQYF.

This clonotype was counted a few times. The chain joins TRBV11-2 to TRBJ1-4; tentative D call: TRBD1 (6 bases). This CDR3 is 17 amino acids long. V lost 1 base to trimming and J lost 3 bases, with 15 bases between them. Germline V lookup: CDR1 SGHAT, CDR2 FQNNGV. CDR3 nucleotide sequence: TGTGCCAGCAGCTTAGGGTCGGGGGGCAGCGCTAATGAAAAACTGTTTTTT. It yields the protein CASSLGSGGSANEKLFF.

The chain couples TRBV25-1 to TRBJ2-3; TRBD1 agrees at 8 bases. Germline V gene lookup returns CDR1 MGHDK and CDR2 SYGVNS. The CDR3 is made up of 13 amino acids. V was clipped by 1 base and J by 11 bases; unmatched bases: 5. The DNA for the CDR3 is TGTGCCAGCAGTGAATCAGTAGGGACAGGGCAGTATTTT. Protein sequence: CASSESVGTGQYF.

This clonotype turned up a few times. V is TRBV28 and J is TRBJ1-2, with D uncertain. This CDR3 spans 13 amino acids. V was shortened by 3 bases and J by 5 bases, with 10 bases between the two germline ends. Germline values: CDR1 MDHEN, CDR2 SYDVKM. This CDR3 reads CASSFGQGYGYTF. The CDR3 bases are TGTGCCAGCAGTTTTGGGCAAGGGTATGGCTACACCTTC.